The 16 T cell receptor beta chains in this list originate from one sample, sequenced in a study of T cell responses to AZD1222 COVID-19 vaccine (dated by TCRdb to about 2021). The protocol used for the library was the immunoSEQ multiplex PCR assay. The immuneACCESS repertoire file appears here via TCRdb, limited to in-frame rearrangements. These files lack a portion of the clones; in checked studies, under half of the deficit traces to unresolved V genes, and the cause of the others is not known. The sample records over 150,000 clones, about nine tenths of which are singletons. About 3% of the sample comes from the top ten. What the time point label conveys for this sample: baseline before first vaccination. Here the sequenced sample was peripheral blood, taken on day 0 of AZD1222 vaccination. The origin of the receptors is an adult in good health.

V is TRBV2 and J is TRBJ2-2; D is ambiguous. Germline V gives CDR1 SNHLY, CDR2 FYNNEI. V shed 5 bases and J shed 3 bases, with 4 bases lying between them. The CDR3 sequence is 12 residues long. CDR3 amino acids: CASSTDTGELFF. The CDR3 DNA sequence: TGTGCCAGCAGTACCGACACCGGGGAGCTGTTTTTT.

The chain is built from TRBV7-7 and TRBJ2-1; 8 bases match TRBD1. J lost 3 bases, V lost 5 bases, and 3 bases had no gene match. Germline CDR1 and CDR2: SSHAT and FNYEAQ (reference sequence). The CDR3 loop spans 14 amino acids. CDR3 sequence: CASSRTGSYNEQFF. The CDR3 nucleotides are TGTGCCAGCAGCCGGACAGGGAGCTACAATGAGCAGTTCTTC.

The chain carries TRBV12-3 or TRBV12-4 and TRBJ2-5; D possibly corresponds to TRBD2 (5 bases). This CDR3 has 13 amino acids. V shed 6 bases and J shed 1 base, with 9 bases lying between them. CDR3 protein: CASSPGVQETQYF. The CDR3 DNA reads TGTGCCAGCAGCCCCGGGGTCCAAGAGACCCAGTACTTC.

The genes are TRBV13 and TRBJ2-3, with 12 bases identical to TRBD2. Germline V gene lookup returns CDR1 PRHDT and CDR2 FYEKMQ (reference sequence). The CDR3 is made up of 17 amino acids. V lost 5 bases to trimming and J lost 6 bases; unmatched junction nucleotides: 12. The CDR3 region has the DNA TGTGCCAGCAGCCTCCGACTAGCTAGCGGGGGGGCTGATACGCAGTATTTT. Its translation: CASSLRLASGGADTQYF.

The CDR3 sequence is CASSRQSDNQPQHF. In DNA form, the CDR3 reads TGTGCCAGCAGCCGACAGTCCGACAATCAGCCCCAGCATTTT. The genes are TRBV7-9 and TRBJ1-5; tentatively, D is TRBD1 (5 bases). CDR1 and CDR2 from the germline V gene are SEHNR and FQNEAQ (reference sequence). The germline V and J ends were trimmed by 5 bases and 3 bases, with 11 bases remaining between them. The CDR3 runs 14 residues.

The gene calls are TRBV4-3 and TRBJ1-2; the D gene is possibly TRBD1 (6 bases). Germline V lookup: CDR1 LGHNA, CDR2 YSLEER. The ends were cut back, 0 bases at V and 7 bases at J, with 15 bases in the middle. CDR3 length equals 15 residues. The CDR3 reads CASSQDFGGLGGYTF. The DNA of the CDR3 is TGCGCCAGCAGCCAAGATTTTGGGGGCTTGGGTGGCTACACCTTC.

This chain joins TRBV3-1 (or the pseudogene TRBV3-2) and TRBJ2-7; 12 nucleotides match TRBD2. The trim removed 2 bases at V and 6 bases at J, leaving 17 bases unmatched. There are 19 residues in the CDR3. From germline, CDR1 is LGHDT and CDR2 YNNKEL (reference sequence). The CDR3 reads CASSQRYRTSGVGTSEQYF. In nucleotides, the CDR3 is TGTGCCAGCAGCCAAAGGTACCGGACTAGCGGGGTAGGAACCTCCGAGCAGTACTTC.

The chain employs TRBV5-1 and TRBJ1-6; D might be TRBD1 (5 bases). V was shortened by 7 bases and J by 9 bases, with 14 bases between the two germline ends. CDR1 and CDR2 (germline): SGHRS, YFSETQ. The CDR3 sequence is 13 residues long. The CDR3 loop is CASPPRGRSPLHF. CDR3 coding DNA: TGCGCCAGCCCGCCGAGGGGACGTTCACCCCTCCACTTT.

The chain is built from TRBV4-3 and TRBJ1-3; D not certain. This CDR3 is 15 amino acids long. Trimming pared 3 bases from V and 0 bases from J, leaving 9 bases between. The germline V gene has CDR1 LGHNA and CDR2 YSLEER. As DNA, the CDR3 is TGCGCCAGCAGCCAGGGCCGGAGCTCTGGAAACACCATATATTTT. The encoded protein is CASSQGRSSGNTIYF.

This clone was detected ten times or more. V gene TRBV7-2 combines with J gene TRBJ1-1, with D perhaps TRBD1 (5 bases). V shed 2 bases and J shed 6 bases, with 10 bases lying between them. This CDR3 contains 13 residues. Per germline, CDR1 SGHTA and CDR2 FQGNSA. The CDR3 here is CASSLQGRSEAFF. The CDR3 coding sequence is TGTGCCAGCAGCTTACAGGGTCGCTCTGAAGCTTTCTTT.

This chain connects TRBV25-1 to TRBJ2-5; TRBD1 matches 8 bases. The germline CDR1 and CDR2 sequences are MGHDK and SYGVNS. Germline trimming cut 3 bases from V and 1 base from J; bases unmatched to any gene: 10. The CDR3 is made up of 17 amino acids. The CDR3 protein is CASSDTVTGQVQETQYF. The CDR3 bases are TGTGCCAGCAGTGATACAGTAACGGGACAGGTCCAAGAGACCCAGTACTTC.

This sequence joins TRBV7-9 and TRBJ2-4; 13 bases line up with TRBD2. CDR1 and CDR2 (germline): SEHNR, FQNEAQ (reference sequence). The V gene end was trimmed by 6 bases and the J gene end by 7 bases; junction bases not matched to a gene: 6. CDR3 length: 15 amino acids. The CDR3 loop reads CASRGTSGARNIQYF. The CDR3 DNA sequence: TGTGCCAGCAGGGGGACTAGCGGGGCCCGGAACATTCAGTACTTC.

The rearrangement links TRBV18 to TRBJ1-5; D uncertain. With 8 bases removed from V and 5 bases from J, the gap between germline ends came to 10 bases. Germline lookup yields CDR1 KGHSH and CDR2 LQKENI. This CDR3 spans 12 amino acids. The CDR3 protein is CASTYGDQPQHF. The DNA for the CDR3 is TGTGCCAGCACTTACGGGGATCAGCCCCAGCATTTT.

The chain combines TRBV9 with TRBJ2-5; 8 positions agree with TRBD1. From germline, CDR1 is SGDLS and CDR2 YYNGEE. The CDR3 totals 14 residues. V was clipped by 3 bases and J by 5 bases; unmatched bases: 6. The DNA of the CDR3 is TGTGCCAGCAGCGCAGGGGGCGGGGAGGAGACCCAGTACTTC. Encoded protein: CASSAGGGEETQYF.

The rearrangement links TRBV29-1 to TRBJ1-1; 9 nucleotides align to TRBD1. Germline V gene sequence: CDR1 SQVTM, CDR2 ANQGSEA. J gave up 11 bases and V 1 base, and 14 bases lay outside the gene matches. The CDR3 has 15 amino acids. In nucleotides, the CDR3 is TGCAGCGTTGAAGCTTACCTGGGACAGGGAGGATCGGCTTTCTTT. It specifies CSVEAYLGQGGSAFF.

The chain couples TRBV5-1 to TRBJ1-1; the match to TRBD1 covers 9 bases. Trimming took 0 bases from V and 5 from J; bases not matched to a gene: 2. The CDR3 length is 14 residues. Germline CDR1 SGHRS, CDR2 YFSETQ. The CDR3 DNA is TGCGCCAGCAGCTTGGAGGACAGGGGTACTGAAGCTTTCTTT. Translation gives CASSLEDRGTEAFF.